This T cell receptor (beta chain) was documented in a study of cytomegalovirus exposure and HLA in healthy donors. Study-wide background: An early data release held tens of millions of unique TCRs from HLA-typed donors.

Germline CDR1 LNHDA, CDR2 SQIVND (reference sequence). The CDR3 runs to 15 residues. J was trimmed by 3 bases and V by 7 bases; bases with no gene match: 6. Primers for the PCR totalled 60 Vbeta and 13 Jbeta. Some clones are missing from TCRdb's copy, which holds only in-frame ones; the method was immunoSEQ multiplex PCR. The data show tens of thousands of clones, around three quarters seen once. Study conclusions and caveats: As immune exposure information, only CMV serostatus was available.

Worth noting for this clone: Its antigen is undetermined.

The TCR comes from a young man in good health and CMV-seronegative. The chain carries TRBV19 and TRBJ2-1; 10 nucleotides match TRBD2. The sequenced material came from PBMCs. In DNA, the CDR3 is TGTGCCAGTACCCCACTAGCGGGATACTACAATGAGCAGTTCTTC. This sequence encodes CASTPLAGYYNEQFF.